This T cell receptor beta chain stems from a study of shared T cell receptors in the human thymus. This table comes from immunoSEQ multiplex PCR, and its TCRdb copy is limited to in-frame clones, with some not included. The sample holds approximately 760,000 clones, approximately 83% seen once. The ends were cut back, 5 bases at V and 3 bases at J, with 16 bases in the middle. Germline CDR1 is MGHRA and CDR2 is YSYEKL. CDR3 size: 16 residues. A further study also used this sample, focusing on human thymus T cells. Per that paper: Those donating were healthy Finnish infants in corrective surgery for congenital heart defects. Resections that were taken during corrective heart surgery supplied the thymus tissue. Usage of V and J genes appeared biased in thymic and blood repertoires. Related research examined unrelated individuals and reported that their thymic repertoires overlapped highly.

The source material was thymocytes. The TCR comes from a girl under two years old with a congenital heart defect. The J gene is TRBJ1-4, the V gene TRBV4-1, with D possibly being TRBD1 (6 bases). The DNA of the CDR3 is TGCGCCAGCAGCTCCCACTCGGGGGGCCCTAATGAAAAACTGTTTTTT. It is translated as CASSSHSGGPNEKLFF.